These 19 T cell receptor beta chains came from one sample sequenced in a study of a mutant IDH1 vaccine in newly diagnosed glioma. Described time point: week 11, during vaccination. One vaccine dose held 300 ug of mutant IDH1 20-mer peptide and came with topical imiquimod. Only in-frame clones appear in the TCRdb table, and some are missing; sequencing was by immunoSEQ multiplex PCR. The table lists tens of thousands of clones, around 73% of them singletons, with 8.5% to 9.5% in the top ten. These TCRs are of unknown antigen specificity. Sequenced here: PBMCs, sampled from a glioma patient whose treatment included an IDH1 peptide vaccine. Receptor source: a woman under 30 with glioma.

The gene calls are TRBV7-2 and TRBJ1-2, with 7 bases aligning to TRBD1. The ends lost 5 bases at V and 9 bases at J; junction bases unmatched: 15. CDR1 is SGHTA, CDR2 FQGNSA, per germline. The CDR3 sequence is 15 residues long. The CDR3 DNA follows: TGTGCCAGCAGCCTCCAGGGGGGGACTATGGTGCGCTACACCTTC. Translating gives CASSLQGGTMVRYTF. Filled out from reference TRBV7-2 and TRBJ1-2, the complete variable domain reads GAGVSQSPSNKVTEKGKDVELRCDPISGHTALYWYRQSLGQGLEFLIYFQGNSAPDKSGLPSDRFSAERTGGSVSTLTIQRTQQEDSAVYLCASSLQGGTMVRYTFGSGTRLTVV.

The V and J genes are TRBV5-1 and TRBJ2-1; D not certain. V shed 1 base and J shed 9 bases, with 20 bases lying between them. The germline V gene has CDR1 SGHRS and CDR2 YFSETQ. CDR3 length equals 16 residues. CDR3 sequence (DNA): TGCGCCAGCAGCTTGAACAGCGTGACACATAACCTTGAGCAGTTCTTC. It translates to CASSLNSVTHNLEQFF.

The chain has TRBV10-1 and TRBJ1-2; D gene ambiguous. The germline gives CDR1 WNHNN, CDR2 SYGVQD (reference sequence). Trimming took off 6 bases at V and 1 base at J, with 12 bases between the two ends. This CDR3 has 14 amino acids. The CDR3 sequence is CASRPPTHNYGYTF. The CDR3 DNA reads TGCGCCAGCAGACCACCGACTCATAACTATGGCTACACCTTC.

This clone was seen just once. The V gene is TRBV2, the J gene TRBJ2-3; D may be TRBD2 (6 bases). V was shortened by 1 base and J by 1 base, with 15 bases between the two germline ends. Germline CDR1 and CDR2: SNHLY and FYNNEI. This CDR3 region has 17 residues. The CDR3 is CASSEDSLGGGTDTQYF. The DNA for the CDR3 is TGTGCCAGCAGTGAAGATTCGCTAGGAGGGGGCACAGATACGCAGTATTTT.

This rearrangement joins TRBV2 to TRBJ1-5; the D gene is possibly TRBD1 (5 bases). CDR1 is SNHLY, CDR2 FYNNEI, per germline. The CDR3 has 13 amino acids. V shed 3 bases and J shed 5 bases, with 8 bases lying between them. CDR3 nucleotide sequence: TGTGCCAGCAGTGACAGGGCGGATCAGCCCCAGCATTTT. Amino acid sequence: CASSDRADQPQHF. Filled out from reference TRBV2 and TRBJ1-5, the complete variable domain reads EPEVTQTPSHQVTQMGQEVILRCVPISNHLYFYWYRQILGQKVEFLVSFYNNEISEKSEIFDDQFSVERPDGSNFTLKIRSTKLEDSAMYFCASSDRADQPQHFGDGTRLSIL.

The CDR3 reads CASSRSEGFGEQYF. The CDR3 bases are TGTGCCAGCAGCCGATCGGAGGGGTTCGGCGAGCAGTACTTC. The rearrangement joins TRBV6-1 to TRBJ2-7, with D tentatively TRBD2 (6 bases). V shed 6 bases and J shed 6 bases, with 18 bases lying between them. CDR3 length: 14 residues. Germline V gene sequence: CDR1 MNHNS, CDR2 SASEGT.

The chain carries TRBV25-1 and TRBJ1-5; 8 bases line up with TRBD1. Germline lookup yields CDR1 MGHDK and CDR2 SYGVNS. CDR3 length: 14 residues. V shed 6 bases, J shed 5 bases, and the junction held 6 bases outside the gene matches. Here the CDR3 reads CASSQTGVHQPQHF. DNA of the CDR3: TGTGCCAGCAGCCAGACAGGGGTGCATCAGCCCCAGCATTTT.

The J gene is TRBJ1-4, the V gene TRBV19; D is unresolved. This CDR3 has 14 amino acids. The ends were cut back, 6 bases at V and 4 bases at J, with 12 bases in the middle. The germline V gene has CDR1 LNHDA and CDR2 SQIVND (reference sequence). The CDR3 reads CASSPRGLNEKLFF. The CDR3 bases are TGTGCCAGTAGCCCCCGCGGACTTAATGAAAAACTGTTTTTT.

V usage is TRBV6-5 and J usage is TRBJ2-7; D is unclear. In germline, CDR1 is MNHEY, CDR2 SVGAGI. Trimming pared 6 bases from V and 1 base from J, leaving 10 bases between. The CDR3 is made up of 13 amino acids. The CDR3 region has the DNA TGTGCCAGCAGGCCGGGTCCTTCCTACGAGCAGTACTTC. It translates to CASRPGPSYEQYF.

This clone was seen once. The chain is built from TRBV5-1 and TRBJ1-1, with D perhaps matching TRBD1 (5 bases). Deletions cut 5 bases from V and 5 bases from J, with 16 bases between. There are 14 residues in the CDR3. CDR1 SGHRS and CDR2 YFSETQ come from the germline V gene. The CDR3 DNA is TGCGCCAGCAGTTTCAGAACAGGAGGTACTGAAGCTTTCTTT. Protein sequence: CASSFRTGGTEAFF.

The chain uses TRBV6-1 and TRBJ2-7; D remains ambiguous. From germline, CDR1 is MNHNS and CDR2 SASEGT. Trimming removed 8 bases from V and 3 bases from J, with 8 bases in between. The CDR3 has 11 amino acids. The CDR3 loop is CASSLNYEQYF. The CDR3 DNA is TGTGCCAGCTCGCTAAACTACGAGCAGTACTTC.

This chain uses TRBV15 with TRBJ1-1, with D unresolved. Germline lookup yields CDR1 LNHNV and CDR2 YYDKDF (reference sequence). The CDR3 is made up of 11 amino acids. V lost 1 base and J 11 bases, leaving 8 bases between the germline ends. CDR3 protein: CATSRGQEAFF. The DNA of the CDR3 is TGTGCCACCAGCAGAGGTCAGGAGGCTTTCTTT.

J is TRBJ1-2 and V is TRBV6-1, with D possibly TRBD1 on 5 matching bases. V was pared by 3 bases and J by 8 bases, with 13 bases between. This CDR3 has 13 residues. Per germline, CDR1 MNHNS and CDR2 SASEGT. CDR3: CASSDPGRMGYTF. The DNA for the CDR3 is TGTGCCAGCAGTGACCCAGGGAGAATGGGCTACACCTTC.

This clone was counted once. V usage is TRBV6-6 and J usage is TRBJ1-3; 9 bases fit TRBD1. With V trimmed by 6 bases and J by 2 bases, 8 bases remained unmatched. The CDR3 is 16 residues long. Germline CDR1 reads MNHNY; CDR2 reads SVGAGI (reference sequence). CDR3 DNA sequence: TGTGCCAGCAGAAACCCGGGACAGGGAACTGGAAACACCATATATTTT. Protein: CASRNPGQGTGNTIYF.

This chain's CDR3 is CASSYSRQAPEAFF. The CDR3 DNA reads TGTGCCAGCAGTTACTCCCGACAGGCCCCTGAAGCTTTCTTT. V usage is TRBV6-5 and J usage is TRBJ1-1; a weak D match, TRBD1 (6 bases). CDR3 size: 14 residues. Germline CDR1 is MNHEY and CDR2 is SVGAGI. Between the trimmed V and J ends, which lost 0 bases and 6 bases, there was a span of 11 bases.

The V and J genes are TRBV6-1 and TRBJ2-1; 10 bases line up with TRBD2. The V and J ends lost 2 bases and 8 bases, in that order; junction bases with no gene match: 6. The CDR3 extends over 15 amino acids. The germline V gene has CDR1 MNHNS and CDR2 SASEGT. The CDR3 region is CASSERASGGHEQFF. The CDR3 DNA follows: TGTGCCAGCAGTGAAAGGGCTAGCGGGGGCCATGAGCAGTTCTTC.

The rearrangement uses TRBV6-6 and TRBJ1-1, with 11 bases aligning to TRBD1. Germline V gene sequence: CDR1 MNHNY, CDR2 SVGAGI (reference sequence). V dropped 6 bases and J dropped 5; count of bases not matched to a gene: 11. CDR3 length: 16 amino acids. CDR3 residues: CASSSGTGGLVTEAFF. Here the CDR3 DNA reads TGTGCCAGCAGCTCCGGGACAGGGGGACTAGTTACTGAAGCTTTCTTT.

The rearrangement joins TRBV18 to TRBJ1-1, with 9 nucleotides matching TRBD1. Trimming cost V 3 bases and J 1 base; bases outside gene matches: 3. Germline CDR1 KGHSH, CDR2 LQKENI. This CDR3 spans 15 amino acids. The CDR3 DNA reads TGTGCCAGCTCACCCGGACAGGGGACGAACACTGAAGCTTTCTTT. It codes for CASSPGQGTNTEAFF.

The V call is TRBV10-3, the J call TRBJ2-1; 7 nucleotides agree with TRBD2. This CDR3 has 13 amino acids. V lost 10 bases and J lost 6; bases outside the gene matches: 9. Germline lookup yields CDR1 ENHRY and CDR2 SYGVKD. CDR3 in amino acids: CATFREVGNEQFF. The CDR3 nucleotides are TGTGCCACCTTTCGGGAGGTAGGCAATGAGCAGTTCTTC.